The 5 T cell receptor beta chains below come from one sample, sequenced in a study of CD8 T cells in ankylosing spondylitis. Study-level points and caveats: What seemed typical of ankylosing spondylitis blood was a TCR beta motif built from several highly homologous variants.

For these TCRs, the target antigens are not known. TCRdb reprocessed the 5' RACE reads with MiXCR, giving one entry per CDR3 protein. This repertoire shows around 890,000 distinct CDR3 sequences, over 9.5% found once; its top ten account for 0.51%. The sequencing input was blood, either unsorted or a sorted T cell fraction (not recorded which). Source of these receptors: a male donor with ankylosing spondylitis.

The chain couples TRBV20-1 to TRBJ2-7, with 9 bases fitting TRBD1. Trimming took 2 bases from V and 4 from J; bases not matched to a gene: 9. Germline V CDR1 and CDR2: DFQATT, SNEGSKA (reference sequence). The CDR3 runs 15 residues. CDR3: CSARTGGEQRYEQYF. CDR3 nucleotide sequence: TGCAGTGCTAGAACAGGGGGCGAGCAGCGGTACGAGCAGTACTTC.

This clonotype was detected a few times. This chain uses TRBV11-3 with TRBJ2-1, with 7 nucleotides matching TRBD2. The germline V gene has CDR1 SGHNT and CDR2 YENEEA. V lost 4 bases and J lost 4; bases outside the gene matches: 7. This CDR3 has 15 amino acids. CDR3 nucleotide sequence: TGTGCCAGCAGCTCGCTAGCGGTTCCTTACAATGAGCAGTTCTTC. Translating it yields CASSSLAVPYNEQFF.

The chain is built from TRBV12-3 or TRBV12-4 and TRBJ2-5, with D possibly being TRBD2 (6 bases). V lost 6 bases and J lost 2, with 10 bases in between. CDR3 length: 13 amino acids. This CDR3 reads CASSRREQETQYF. Written as DNA, the CDR3 is TGTGCCAGCAGCCGGAGGGAACAAGAGACCCAGTACTTC.

This sequence joins TRBV6-5 and TRBJ2-7; D is unclear. Germline V gene data show CDR1 as MNHEY and CDR2 as SVGAGI. The CDR3 covers 15 residues. V was trimmed by 0 bases and J by 7 bases, leaving 16 bases between them. The CDR3 DNA reads as TGTGCCAGCAGTTACTCGGCCAGTCGAGTGGAGGAGCAGTACTTC. Its protein product is CASSYSASRVEEQYF.

The chain combines TRBV29-1 with TRBJ2-5; the match to TRBD2 covers 12 bases. Trimming at V came to 6 bases and at J to 5 bases, leaving 4 bases not matched to a gene. Germline V lookup: CDR1 SQVTM, CDR2 ANQGSEA. The CDR3 has 13 residues. CDR3 residues: CSVAGTSGETQYF. Here the CDR3 DNA reads TGCAGCGTGGCCGGGACTAGCGGGGAGACCCAGTACTTC.